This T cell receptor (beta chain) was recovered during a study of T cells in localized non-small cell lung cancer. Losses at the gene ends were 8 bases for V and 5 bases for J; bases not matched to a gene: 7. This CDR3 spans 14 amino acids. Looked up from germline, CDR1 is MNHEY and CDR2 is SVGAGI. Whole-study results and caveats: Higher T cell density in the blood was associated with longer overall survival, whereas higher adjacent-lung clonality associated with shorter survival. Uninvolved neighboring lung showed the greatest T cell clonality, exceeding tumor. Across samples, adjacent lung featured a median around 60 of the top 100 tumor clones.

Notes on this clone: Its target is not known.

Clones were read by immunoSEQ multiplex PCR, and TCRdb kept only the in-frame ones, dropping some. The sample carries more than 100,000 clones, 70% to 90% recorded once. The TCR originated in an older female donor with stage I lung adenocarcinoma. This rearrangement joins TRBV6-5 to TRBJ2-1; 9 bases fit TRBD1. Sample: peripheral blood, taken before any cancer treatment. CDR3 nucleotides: TGTGCCAGCGCTACGACAGGGGGGAACAATGAGCAGTTCTTC. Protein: CASATTGGNNEQFF.